What follows are 30 T cell receptor beta chains derived from one specimen sequenced in a study of regulatory T cells in long-lasting Graves disease. HTBI primers from iRepertoire and Arm-PCR of CDR3 regions yielded the TCR beta libraries. TCRdb re-called the multiplex PCR reads through MiXCR, storing one row per CDR3 protein. The top ten hold over 15% of the sample, which has approximately 400,000 distinct CDR3 sequences, 14% to 15% seen once. As to time point: newly diagnosed GD, antithyroid drugs for less than 3 months. PBMC RNA served as the TCR library source. The same sample was also used in a study of T cells in Graves' hyperthyroidism and ophthalmopathy.

The sequencing used peripheral blood mononuclear cells (PBMCs), collected at new diagnosis, from a patient treated with antithyroid drugs. Receptor source: a woman between 25 and 40 years old with Graves disease.

The CDR3 nucleotides are TGTGCCAGCAGCTTAGCCCTGGGAGCGGGAGTAATCAGGACCTACGAGCAGTACTTC. It translates to CASSLALGAGVIRTYEQYF. This rearrangement joins TRBV7-9 to TRBJ2-7, with 8 bases matching TRBD2. Germline loops: CDR1 SEHNR, CDR2 FQNEAQ (reference sequence). After removal of 0 bases from V and 2 bases from J, the junction contained 15 bases not matched to a gene. The CDR3 is 19 amino acids.

This clonotype was counted at least ten times. The V call is TRBV24-1, the J call TRBJ2-1; TRBD2 agrees at 7 bases. The CDR3 length is 16 residues. J lost 4 bases, V lost 4 bases, and 9 bases had no gene match. The V gene's germline CDR1 is KGHDR and CDR2 SFDVKD. CDR3 DNA sequence: TGTGCCACCAGTGACCCCCAGGCGGGAGAATACAATGAGCAGTTCTTC. Translation: CATSDPQAGEYNEQFF.

The table lists this clonotype with a few counts. V and J are TRBV5-1 and TRBJ1-4; TRBD1 matches 8 bases. V lost 7 bases, J lost 3 bases, and 8 bases stayed unmatched. Per the germline V gene, CDR1 is SGHRS and CDR2 is YFSETQ. The CDR3 spans 15 residues. The CDR3 DNA follows: TGCGCCAGCGGTCTTCTGGGACAGGCTAATGAAAAACTGTTTTTT. It is translated as CASGLLGQANEKLFF.

This clonotype was detected ten times or more. The genes are TRBV30 and TRBJ2-7; weak D call: TRBD1 (5 bases). There are 14 residues in the CDR3. The germline V and J ends were trimmed by 4 bases and 7 bases, with 20 bases remaining between them. Germline-derived CDR1 and CDR2 are GTSNPN and SVGIG (reference sequence). The CDR3 DNA sequence: TGTGCCTGGATTGACGACAGCCAACCCGGAGAGCAGTACTTC. It specifies CAWIDDSQPGEQYF.

This clonotype was picked up many times. The chain is built from TRBV11-3 and TRBJ2-1, with 8 bases fitting TRBD1. The CDR3 sequence is 17 residues long. Per the germline V gene, CDR1 is SGHNT and CDR2 is YENEEA. With V trimmed by 1 base and J by 6 bases, 11 bases remained unmatched. CDR3 sequence (DNA): TGTGCCAGCAGCTTAGGCGACAGGGGAGGCTCTAGCAATGAGCAGTTCTTC. As protein: CASSLGDRGGSSNEQFF.

The chain couples TRBV9 to TRBJ2-7, with 13 bases lining up with TRBD2. Trimming took 0 bases from V and 5 from J; bases not matched to a gene: 2. The V gene's germline CDR1 is SGDLS and CDR2 YYNGEE. The CDR3 is 15 amino acids. CDR3 protein: CASSVGTSGSHEQYF. CDR3 DNA: TGTGCCAGCAGCGTAGGGACTAGCGGGAGCCACGAGCAGTACTTC.

This clonotype was detected only a few times. The rearrangement uses TRBV7-9 and TRBJ2-5, with D tentatively TRBD2 (5 bases). Between the trimmed V and J ends, which lost 4 bases and 10 bases, there was a span of 22 bases. Per germline, CDR1 SEHNR and CDR2 FQNEAQ (reference sequence). The CDR3 totals 15 residues. CDR3 sequence reads: CASSSREASPGDQYF. The CDR3 DNA reads TGTGCCAGCAGCTCCCGGGAAGCTAGTCCCGGGGACCAGTACTTC.

This clonotype came up many times. The V and J genes are TRBV10-3 and TRBJ2-7; TRBD1 aligns across 8 bases. CDR1 is ENHRY, CDR2 SYGVKD, per germline. The CDR3 runs 12 residues. J lost 6 bases, V lost 6 bases, and 4 bases had no gene match. The CDR3 reads CAIRDRVGEQYF. The CDR3 DNA reads as TGTGCCATCAGGGACAGGGTGGGCGAGCAGTACTTC.

This clonotype was observed many times. The chain couples TRBV7-8 to TRBJ1-4; maybe TRBD1 (5 bases). V lost 5 bases and J lost 8, with 18 bases in between. CDR3 size: 15 residues. The V gene's germline CDR1 is SGHVS and CDR2 FQNEAQ. DNA for the CDR3: TGTGCCAGCAGCCAACCCATTGGGGCGCAGGAAAAACTGTTTTTT. This sequence encodes CASSQPIGAQEKLFF.

This clonotype was seen repeatedly, ten times or more. This chain links TRBV6-1 with TRBJ1-2, with no clear D. This CDR3 contains 14 residues. V was pared by 7 bases and J by 0 bases, with 12 bases between. Germline-derived CDR1 and CDR2 are MNHNS and SASEGT. CDR3 sequence: CASTAPLANYGYTF. CDR3 in DNA: TGTGCCAGCACGGCTCCGCTAGCTAACTATGGCTACACCTTC.

This clonotype was detected ten times or more. The rearrangement joins TRBV3-1 to TRBJ2-1; 8 bases map to TRBD2. Germline CDR1 is LGHDT and CDR2 is YNNKEL (reference sequence). V lost 1 base, J lost 9 bases, and 2 bases stayed unmatched. The CDR3 is made up of 13 amino acids. The CDR3 is CASSQGTSGEQFF. CDR3 coding DNA: TGTGCCAGCAGCCAAGGAACTAGCGGTGAGCAGTTCTTC.

Ten or more counts support this clonotype. The V and J genes are TRBV29-1 and TRBJ2-7, with 8 bases lining up with TRBD2. This CDR3 region has 13 residues. Germline V gene data show CDR1 as SQVTM and CDR2 as ANQGSEA. Germline trimming cut 7 bases from V and 7 bases from J; bases unmatched to any gene: 12. This chain's CDR3 is CSATSGAYGEQYF. The CDR3 bases are TGCAGCGCCACTAGCGGAGCTTATGGGGAGCAGTACTTC.

This clonotype was seen at least ten times. The chain recombines TRBV5-1 with TRBJ2-1; 9 bases map to TRBD2. Looked up from germline, CDR1 is SGHRS and CDR2 is YFSETQ. This CDR3 is 15 amino acids long. With V trimmed by 0 bases and J by 8 bases, 6 bases remained unmatched. CDR3 nucleotides: TGCGCCAGCAGCTTGGTGCTAGCGGGAACGGATGAGCAGTTCTTC. The encoded protein is CASSLVLAGTDEQFF.

A few counts support this clonotype. A much larger clone differs by one base, so this may be a read error. The rearrangement links TRBV18 to TRBJ2-1, with a possible D match to TRBD1 (5 bases). CDR3 length: 14 residues. CDR1 is KGHSH and CDR2 is LQKENI in the germline V gene. As DNA, the CDR3 is TGTGCCAGCTCCCCCCTAGGGGATTACAATGAGCAGCTCTTC. It encodes CASSPLGDYNEQLF.

The chain combines TRBV28 with TRBJ2-7; 7 nucleotides agree with TRBD2. Germline V CDR1 and CDR2: MDHEN, SYDVKM. Trimming took 3 bases from V and 7 from J; bases not matched to a gene: 9. This CDR3 comprises 14 residues. CDR3 in DNA: TGTGCCAGCAGTTTGGGGGGGAGCTACAATGAGCAGTACTTC. It translates to CASSLGGSYNEQYF. Full variable domain (remainder filled in from reference TRBV28 and TRBJ2-7): DVKVTQSSRYLVKRTGEKVFLECVQDMDHENMFWYRQDPGLGLRLIYFSYDVKMKEKGDIPEGYSVSREKKERFSLILESASTNQTSMYLCASSLGGSYNEQYFGPGTRLTVT.

The table lists this clonotype with a count of one. The V gene is TRBV29-1, the J gene TRBJ2-3; 8 bases match TRBD2. With the DNA end fitting TRBJ2-1 better, the J assignment may be wrong. CDR3 size: 12 residues. Germline V gene sequence: CDR1 SQVTM, CDR2 ANQGSEA. The CDR3 DNA is TGCAGCGCCCGGGAGGGCCGAAGTGAGCAGTTCTTC. This translates into CSAREGRSEQFF.

This clonotype was seen repeatedly, ten times or more. The chain employs TRBV30 and TRBJ1-1; a weak D match, TRBD1 (5 bases). The CDR3 is 14 residues long. CDR1 and CDR2 (germline): GTSNPN, SVGIG (reference sequence). Trimming pared 2 bases from V and 5 bases from J, leaving 15 bases between. The CDR3 loop is CAWSLGGGRTEAFF. The CDR3 nucleotides read TGTGCCTGGAGTTTGGGCGGGGGAAGGACTGAAGCTTTCTTT.

This clonotype was seen a handful of times. This rearrangement joins TRBV25-1 to TRBJ2-4, with 11 bases that match TRBD2. The germline V gene has CDR1 MGHDK and CDR2 SYGVNS. The CDR3 totals 16 residues. After removal of 6 bases from V and 9 bases from J, the junction contained 13 bases not matched to a gene. The CDR3 DNA sequence: TGTGCCAGCAGCGCCCGGACTAGCGGGTACCGTGCCATTCAGTACTTC. It encodes CASSARTSGYRAIQYF.

This clonotype appeared many times. The CDR3 sequence is CSVELIVGYTDTQYF. The CDR3 nucleotides read TGCAGCGTTGAACTAATAGTCGGCTACACAGATACGCAGTATTTT. The gene calls are TRBV29-1 and TRBJ2-3, with D unclear. Germline V gives CDR1 SQVTM, CDR2 ANQGSEA. The CDR3 covers 15 residues. Trimming removed 2 bases at V and 2 bases at J, with 14 bases between.

A few counts support this clonotype. This chain connects TRBV12-3 or TRBV12-4 to TRBJ2-6; tentatively, D is TRBD1 or TRBD2 (6 bases each). The ends were cut back, 3 bases at V and 0 bases at J, with 15 bases in the middle. The CDR3 runs to 18 residues. DNA of the CDR3: TGTGCCAGCAGTTTTGGGGGCGGGGCGAGCTCTGGGGCCAACGTCCTGACTTTC. Translating gives CASSFGGGASSGANVLTF.

The table lists this clonotype with many counts. The chain carries TRBV29-1 and TRBJ1-2; tentatively, D is TRBD1 (6 bases). The CDR3 extends over 11 amino acids. The germline V and J ends were trimmed by 7 bases and 7 bases, with 13 bases remaining between them. Germline CDR1 reads SQVTM; CDR2 reads ANQGSEA. DNA for the CDR3: TGCAGCGCGGGGGGCGCAGGTGGCTACACCTTC. Amino acid sequence: CSAGGAGGYTF.

At least ten counts were recorded for this clonotype. The genes are TRBV6-2 or TRBV6-3 and TRBJ1-1; D possibly corresponds to TRBD1 (5 bases). Looked up from germline, CDR1 is MNHEY and CDR2 is SVGEGT. V was pared by 0 bases and J by 4 bases, with 12 bases between. This CDR3 comprises 15 residues. CDR3 region: CASSYSGGRLTEAFF. In DNA, the CDR3 is TGTGCCAGCAGTTACTCTGGGGGGAGGCTCACTGAAGCTTTCTTT.

This clonotype occurred many times. The V and J genes are TRBV12-3 or TRBV12-4 and TRBJ1-3; no reliable D call. The CDR3 totals 12 residues. Deletions cut 3 bases from V and 4 bases from J, with 4 bases between. CDR3 DNA sequence: TGTGCCAGCAGTTTTGTGGGAAACACCATATATTTT. Its protein is CASSFVGNTIYF.

The chain employs TRBV15 and TRBJ2-3; 10 bases agree with TRBD2. This CDR3 comprises 18 residues. With 0 bases clipped from V and 3 bases from J, the junction kept 9 bases outside the gene matches. Germline lookup yields CDR1 LNHNV and CDR2 YYDKDF (reference sequence). As DNA, the CDR3 is TGTGCCACCAGCAGAGATACCCTAGCGGGAGCGGTGACAGATACGCAGTATTTT. Amino acid sequence: CATSRDTLAGAVTDTQYF.

This clonotype was counted at least ten times. The J gene is TRBJ1-5, the V gene TRBV4-1; 10 positions agree with TRBD1. The CDR3 is 17 amino acids. Germline V gives CDR1 MGHRA, CDR2 YSYEKL. The V and J ends lost 3 bases and 4 bases, in that order; junction bases with no gene match: 9. CDR3 loop: CASSHAPGQGLNQPQHF. Here the CDR3 DNA reads TGCGCCAGCAGCCATGCGCCGGGACAGGGGTTGAATCAGCCCCAGCATTTT.

This clonotype was seen at least ten times. The genes are TRBV6-2 or TRBV6-3 and TRBJ2-3; 16 bases agree with TRBD2. V was pared by 3 bases and J by 5 bases, with 5 bases of the junction left unmatched. CDR1 is MNHEY and CDR2 is SVGEGT in the germline V gene. The CDR3 is made up of 17 amino acids. In DNA form, the CDR3 reads TGTGCCAGCAGTTATACCGGGACTAGCGGGAGGGGAGATACGCAGTATTTT. It is translated as CASSYTGTSGRGDTQYF.

The table lists this clonotype with a few counts. CDR3 in amino acids: CASSLLRQENTEAFF. The CDR3 bases are TGTGCCAGCAGCTTGTTGAGACAGGAGAACACTGAAGCTTTCTTT. V and J are TRBV5-4 and TRBJ1-1; tentatively, D is TRBD1 (6 bases). The CDR3 length is 15 residues. Looked up from germline, CDR1 is SGHNT and CDR2 is YYREEE (reference sequence). V lost 1 base and J lost 1, with 11 bases in between. Full variable domain (missing parts from reference TRBV5-4 and TRBJ1-1): ETGVTQSPTHLIKTRGQQVTLRCSSQSGHNTVSWYQQALGQGPQFIFQYYREEENGRGNFPPRFSGLQFPNYSSELNVNALELDDSALYLCASSLLRQENTEAFFGQGTRLTVV.

The J gene is TRBJ1-3, the V gene TRBV7-8; D gene unclear. Per germline, CDR1 SGHVS and CDR2 FQNEAQ. V lost 3 bases to trimming and J lost 2 bases, with 5 bases between them. This CDR3 is built from 13 residues. As DNA, the CDR3 is TGTGCCAGCAGCTTTTCGGCTGGAAACACCATATATTTT. It specifies CASSFSAGNTIYF.

This clonotype was recorded a few times. The rearrangement joins TRBV4-1 to TRBJ2-1; 10 nucleotides line up with TRBD2. Germline CDR1 reads MGHRA; CDR2 reads YSYEKL. The CDR3 runs to 16 residues. J lost 7 bases, V lost 1 base, and 7 bases had no gene match. The CDR3 loop is CASSQVASGSSNEQFF. DNA of the CDR3: TGCGCCAGCAGCCAAGTTGCTAGCGGGAGTTCAAATGAGCAGTTCTTC.

This sequence joins TRBV24-1 and TRBJ2-7; D call uncertain. Germline lookup yields CDR1 KGHDR and CDR2 SFDVKD. V lost 5 bases and J 9 bases, leaving 22 bases between the germline ends. This CDR3 has 15 residues. The DNA for the CDR3 is TGTGCCACCAGTGTTGAGGACGGTTACGAGACGATGCAGTACTTC. This encodes CATSVEDGYETMQYF.